This record concerns one T cell receptor beta chain sequence. This clonotype was seen ten or more times. No antigen is known for it. Nothing much larger sits one base from this clone, and base qualities are not available. The library was designed around alpha chains, so this beta chain is a stray read whose abundance carries little weight. The library relied on 5' RACE. Instrument used: NextSeq 500. To allow correction of PCR and sequencing errors, the TCR library protocol tagged every TCR cDNA molecule with a unique molecular identifier. Per the original workflow: Decombinator tools were used for TCR identification, UMI-based error correction and CDR3 extraction. Expanded TCRs were defined as those above a frequency of 2 per 1,000, corresponding to the top 1% of the tumor frequency distribution. Expanded tumor TCRs were classed as regional if statistically deemed absent (corrected P<0.05) from at least one tumor region, otherwise ubiquitous. Each repertoire was subsampled 100 times to 5,000 TCRs, after which Renyi diversity was computed with the R vegan package. CDR3 similarity networks were built from amino acid triplet string-kernel similarity, connecting CDR3s with pairwise similarity above 0.82. Through fastp at Q25 and MiXCR, TCRdb rebuilt clones from the public reads, retaining in-frame beta chains. Every entry covers one CDR3 protein and lists the most common genes and DNA from its rows. The V and J calls reflect TCRdb's pipeline rather than the authors' work. Recorded for this sample are 13,000 or so distinct CDR3 sequences; under 6% of them occurred a single time. Together, the top ten hold 25% of the sample.

The CDR1 and CDR2 encoded by the germline V gene are SNHLY and FYNNEI. From the cysteine up to the phenylalanine, the CDR3 has a length of 12 residues. Only the CDR3 DNA is retained, 36 bases long and in frame from the first base. Trimming at the junction amounts to 2 bases on V and 7 bases on J, and the germline ends lie 7 bases apart. The data belong to a study of spatial heterogeneity in lung cancer (dated 2019 in TCRdb). Background on the whole study: Beta-chain transcripts were consistently detected in greater numbers than alpha-chain transcripts, which likely reflected higher beta-chain transcript abundance. The study quantitatively compared TCR alpha and beta repertoires across multiple tumor regions, matched nontumor lung and blood in non-small cell lung cancer. Nonsynonymous mutation counts, determined by whole-exome sequencing of tumor tissue, were related to features of the TCR repertoire. A strong correlation was found between TCR transcript counts in tumor regions and a T cell transcriptional module score from matched bulk RNA-seq. Both alpha and beta chains were TCR-sequenced in samples taken at surgery, namely 220 tumor regions, more than 62 matched nontumor lung samples and 45 to 60 PBMC samples. In the raw uncorrected reads, each unique combination of TCR and UMI appeared more than ten times on average. Results the study describes overall, beyond this receptor: The count of ubiquitous expanded TCRs correlated with the count of ubiquitous nonsynonymous mutations, and the count of regional expanded TCRs correlated with the count of regional nonsynonymous mutations. TCR-seq coverage of tumor T cells was estimated to be only roughly 7.5% for alpha chains and more than 11% for beta chains. The number of expanded intratumoral alpha and beta TCRs correlated with the tumor nonsynonymous mutation count. Additional single-cell paired TCR alpha and beta sequencing was considered necessary to confirm, at a functional level, the hypothesis that regional TCRs recognize regional mutations.

What this sample's time point label stands for: sample taken at primary tumor resection. Samples were obtained from approximately 72 patients with early-stage, untreated non-small cell lung cancer from the lung TRACERx cohort. Without any cell sorting, TCR sequencing was performed on whole RNA extracted either from tumor and nontumor lung tissue or from cryopreserved PBMC samples. Only patients for whom sufficient RNA was available from at least two tumor regions were selected for TCR sequencing. Tumor and adjacent nontumor lung specimens were reviewed by a lung pathologist before selection. The chain links TRBV2 with TRBJ2-3; no D gene is confidently identified. The clonotype originates from a male donor with early-stage non-small cell lung cancer. The specimen was lung tumor tissue, collected at surgery. The DNA is TGTGCCAGCAGTGAAAGAGGAAATACGCAGTATTTT. The translation is CASSERGNTQYF.